This is a list of T cell receptor beta chains from one sample in a study of CD8 T cells in Susac syndrome. TCRdb fed the immunoSEQ multiplex PCR reads into MiXCR, producing one record per CDR3 protein. The data contain about 130,000 distinct CDR3 sequences, 90% to 95% of them singletons. The sequencing sample was made of CD8+ T cells from PBMCs. The receptors originated from a human donor with multiple sclerosis. Each CDR3 is given with its conserved first and last residue. The D gene is left open where the match is weak. Expanded clones get a size class; other rows say once, few or many, or leave the size out.

. TRBJ2-5 . TRBV5-1 TGCGCCAGCAGTGTAGGAGCGGAAGAGACCCAGTACTTC CASSVGAEETQYF
. TRBJ2-3 once TRBV12-3/TRBV12-4 TGTGCCAGCAGCCGAATAGTTAGGAGGGGGACAGATACGCAGTATTTT CASSRIVRRGTDTQYF
TRBD1 TRBJ1-2 . TRBV9 TGTGCCAGCAGCGTTGGGACAGGCAGCTATGGCTACACCTTC CASSVGTGSYGYTF
TRBD1 TRBJ2-1 . TRBV30 TGTGCCTGGAATGAATGGACAGGGGAGGACAATGAGCAGTTCTTC CAWNEWTGEDNEQFF
. TRBJ1-1 once TRBV7-6 TGTGCCAGCAGCCCACAGGGAAGCACTGAAGCTTTCTTT CASSPQGSTEAFF
TRBD1 TRBJ2-7 once TRBV13 TGTGCCAGCAGCTCGGACAGGGGGCTGGACGAGCAGTACTTC CASSSDRGLDEQYF
. TRBJ2-1 . TRBV12-3/TRBV12-4 TGTGCCAGCAGTTTATCGAGAGCCTCCTACAATGAGCAGTTCTTC CASSLSRASYNEQFF
. TRBJ1-1 once TRBV5-1 TGCGCCAGCAGCTTTACAGGGCCCCCTGAAGCTTTCTTT CASSFTGPPEAFF
. TRBJ2-7 . TRBV7-8 TGTGCCAGCAGTCACAGGGAGTACGAGCAGTACTTC CASSHREYEQYF
. TRBJ1-5 . TRBV19 TGTGCCAGTAGTATGGAACACAATCAGCCCCAGCATTTT CASSMEHNQPQHF
. TRBJ2-1 . TRBV7-9 TGTGCCAGCAGCAAGGGGGGCTACAATGAGCAGTTCTTC CASSKGGYNEQFF
. TRBJ1-2 once TRBV19 TGTGCCAGTAGTATGAAGGACAGTAATATCTATGGCTACACCTTC CASSMKDSNIYGYTF
. TRBJ2-7 . TRBV13 TGTGCCAGCAGCCTATCCCAGTACCCGAGCTCCTACGAGCAGTACTTC CASSLSQYPSSYEQYF
TRBD2 TRBJ2-1 . TRBV20-1 TGCAGTGCTAGAACCCCTCTAGCGGTCTCCTACAATGAGCAGTTCTTC CSARTPLAVSYNEQFF
TRBD1 TRBJ1-1 . TRBV29-1 TGCAGCGTTTCAGGGGGTCGAATGAACACTGAAGCTTTCTTT CSVSGGRMNTEAFF
. TRBJ1-5 . TRBV18 TGTGCCAGCTCACCCCTATTTAGCAATCAGCCCCAGCATTTT CASSPLFSNQPQHF
. TRBJ2-5 . TRBV5-1 TGCGCCAGCAGCCAGGGACATCTACAAGAGACCCAGTACTTC CASSQGHLQETQYF
TRBD2 TRBJ2-3 . TRBV20-1 TGCAGTGCTAGAGATCGGCGGGAGTTAGATACGCAGTATTTT CSARDRRELDTQYF
. TRBJ2-5 few TRBV12-3/TRBV12-4 TGTGCCAGCAGTTTAGACGGAGCGGAGACCCAGTACTTC CASSLDGAETQYF
. TRBJ1-5 . TRBV12-3/TRBV12-4 TGTGCCAGCAGTTTAAGGTTGGGCAATCAGCCCCAGCATTTT CASSLRLGNQPQHF
. TRBJ2-7 . TRBV5-1 TGCGCCAGCAGCTTGGCCGCGACTCGATCCTACTCCTACGAGCAGTACTTC CASSLAATRSYSYEQYF
. TRBJ1-6 few TRBV7-7 TGTGCCAGCAGCAGGGGGATAAATTCACCCCTCCACTTT CASSRGINSPLHF
. TRBJ2-7 . TRBV30 TGTGCCTGGAGGGATAGGGGCTTAGGCTACGAGCAGTACTTC CAWRDRGLGYEQYF
. TRBJ2-1 . TRBV7-9 TGTGCCGCCTATGGGGCGGGACCGTCCTACAATGAGCAGTTCTTC CAAYGAGPSYNEQFF
. TRBJ2-7 . TRBV4-1 TGCGCCAGCAGCCAAGGGGACTGGCCCACCTACGAGCAGTACTTC CASSQGDWPTYEQYF
TRBD2 TRBJ2-2 . TRBV28 TGTGCCAGCAGTCACCAGTCCCCAGCGGGGGGGGGCACCGGGGAGCTGTTTTTT CASSHQSPAGGGTGELFF
TRBD1 TRBJ2-3 . TRBV27 TGTGCCAGCAGTCCCTCCTCGAATACACGACCGGGACAGCTGCAGTATTTT CASSPSSNTRPGQLQYF
. TRBJ2-7 . TRBV5-1 TGCGCCAGCAGGACAGCTAATAGGTCCTACGAGCAGTACTTC CASRTANRSYEQYF
. TRBJ2-3 . TRBV5-6 TGTGCCAGCAGCCCCCAGCGGAGCACAGATACGCAGTATTTT CASSPQRSTDTQYF
TRBD2 TRBJ2-4 . TRBV27 TGTGCCAGCAGTTTATCCGGGGGGGACATTCAGTACTTC CASSLSGGDIQYF
. TRBJ2-6 few TRBV6-1 TGTGCCAGCAGTGGGTTCCCAGCCGACGTCCTGACTTTC CASSGFPADVLTF
. TRBJ2-7 . TRBV27 TGTGCCAGCAGTCTCACCCCCTCCCACGAGCAGTACTTC CASSLTPSHEQYF
. TRBJ2-1 once TRBV27 TGTGCCAGCACCGTCACTTCGAGCTCCTACAATGAGCAGTTCTTC CASTVTSSSYNEQFF
TRBD1 TRBJ2-7 . TRBV3-1 TGTGCCAGCAGCCAGGGACAGTCCTACGAGCAGTACTTC CASSQGQSYEQYF
. TRBJ2-3 . TRBV29-1 TGCAGCGTTGAAGGTGGAACCACTAGCACAGATACGCAGTATTTT CSVEGGTTSTDTQYF
TRBD2 TRBJ2-1 . TRBV15 TGTGCCACCAGCAGAGAAATGAGCGGGGGTTACAATGAGCAGTTCTTC CATSREMSGGYNEQFF
. TRBJ2-1 . TRBV25-1 TGTGCCAGCGCTTACAATGAGCAGTTCTTC CASAYNEQFF
TRBD1 TRBJ2-7 . TRBV12-5 TGTGCTAGTGGGCCCAACAGGGGATGGGAGCAGTACTTC CASGPNRGWEQYF
. TRBJ2-2 . TRBV7-3 TGTGCCAGCAGCCCAGAGGGACTGTACACCGGGGAGCTGTTTTTT CASSPEGLYTGELFF
TRBD2 TRBJ2-1 . TRBV7-3 TGTGCCAGCAGCTTAGCGGGAGGGCTCTCCAATGAGCAGTTCTTC CASSLAGGLSNEQFF
. TRBJ1-5 . TRBV6-1 TGTGCCAGCAGTGAAATCGACAGAGACGATCAGCCCCAGCATTTT CASSEIDRDDQPQHF
. TRBJ2-7 . TRBV20-1 TGCAGTGCCGAGGCCGGCTCCTACGAGCAGTACTTC CSAEAGSYEQYF
. TRBJ2-1 . TRBV3-1 TGTGCCAGCAGCCAAGTGAGGGGGGGCCCTTCCCCCAATGAGCAGTTCTTC CASSQVRGGPSPNEQFF
. TRBJ1-6 . TRBV4-1 TGCGCCAGCAGCCCTCTAATTTATGACGGGCTGAAGTTT CASSPLIYDGLKF
. TRBJ1-4 . TRBV21-1 TGTGCCAGCAGAAGCTCCGGGACAGGTCGGGAAAAACTGTTTTTT CASRSSGTGREKLFF
. TRBJ2-1 . TRBV5-6 TGTGCCAGCAGGGACGGGTCCTACAATGAGCAGTTCTTC CASRDGSYNEQFF
. TRBJ2-5 . TRBV30 TGTGCCTGGAGTGTCGTGGAGAACCAAGAGACCCAGTACTTC CAWSVVENQETQYF
. TRBJ1-2 . TRBV19 TGTGCCAGTAGACTCGGGTATGGCTACACCTTC CASRLGYGYTF
TRBD1 TRBJ2-2 . TRBV20-1 TGCAGTGCTAGCGCGACAGGGGGGAACACCGGGGAGCTGTTTTTT CSASATGGNTGELFF
. TRBJ2-2 few TRBV6-6 TGTGCCAGCAGTTACCCCTTTTCTGGGGAGCTGTTTTTT CASSYPFSGELFF
TRBD2 TRBJ2-1 . TRBV24-1 TGTGCCACCAGGCCTACTAGCGGGAGGTTTAGTGAGCAGTTCTTC CATRPTSGRFSEQFF
. TRBJ2-2 . TRBV6-5 TGTGCCAGCAGTTATCTTACTTCGGCCACCGGGGAGCTGTTTTTT CASSYLTSATGELFF
. TRBJ2-3 . TRBV3-1 TGTGCCAGCAGCCAGGGCCACACAGATACGCAGTATTTT CASSQGHTDTQYF
. TRBJ2-1 . TRBV6-5 TGTGCCAGCAGTTACAGCTGGGGCAATGAGCAGTTCTTC CASSYSWGNEQFF
TRBD2 TRBJ2-3 . TRBV7-3 TGTGCCAGCAGGCGGGGGACTAGCGGGAGAGATACGCAGTATTTT CASRRGTSGRDTQYF
TRBD2 TRBJ2-5 few TRBV9 TGTGCCAGCAGCCAACATAGCGGGAGGGCCAGAGAGACCCAGTACTTC CASSQHSGRARETQYF
TRBD2 TRBJ2-1 . TRBV19 TGTGCCAGTAGTTTAAAAAGCGGGACTGCTTCCTCCTACAATGAGCAGTTCTTC CASSLKSGTASSYNEQFF
TRBD1 TRBJ2-1 . TRBV15 TGTGCCACCAGAGGGGACAGGGCCGCCTACAATGAGCAGTTCTTC CATRGDRAAYNEQFF
TRBD2 TRBJ2-1 . TRBV9 TGTGCCAGCAGCGTATTCCCGACTAGCGGTGTCGACAATGAGCAGTTCTTC CASSVFPTSGVDNEQFF
. TRBJ1-2 once TRBV6-5 TGTGCCAGCAGTTACTCGGGGGCGTATGGCTACACCTTC CASSYSGAYGYTF